One and the same sample provided the 30 T cell receptor beta chains below, sequenced in a study of T cells in Graves' hyperthyroidism and ophthalmopathy. The CDR3 regions of TCR beta were amplified from RNA transcripts. HTBI primers drove first-round RT-PCR of the TCR CDR3. A single record per CDR3 protein comes from TCRdb applying MiXCR to the multiplex PCR reads. The sample lists 550,000 to 600,000 distinct CDR3 sequences, 35% to 55% occurring once. The sample comprised peripheral blood or thyroid tissue (not recorded which). The source of these receptors is an adult woman with Graves' disease, either hyperthyroidism or ophthalmopathy (not recorded which).

The chain joins TRBV7-2 to TRBJ2-5; D unclear. V lost 3 bases, J lost 3 bases, and 11 bases lay in between. The CDR3 totals 14 residues. Germline loops: CDR1 SGHTA, CDR2 FQGNSA. This CDR3 reads CASSLERLKETQYF. The CDR3 region has the DNA TGTGCCAGCAGCTTGGAACGACTGAAAGAGACCCAGTACTTC.

The CDR3 is CASSLAGTGWYNSPLHF. DNA of the CDR3: TGTGCCAGCAGCTTAGCGGGGACAGGGTGGTATAATTCACCCCTCCACTTT. The genes are TRBV7-9 and TRBJ1-6; TRBD1 aligns across 9 bases. Germline V gene data show CDR1 as SEHNR and CDR2 as FQNEAQ (reference sequence). The CDR3 is 17 amino acids. Trimming removed 0 bases from V and 4 bases from J; junction bases left unmatched: 4.

This clonotype has only a few counts. V is TRBV18 and J is TRBJ2-5; 7 positions match TRBD1. The CDR3 length is 15 residues. The J segment lost 2 bases and the V segment lost 4 bases, leaving 7 bases of the junction unmatched. The V gene's germline CDR1 is KGHSH and CDR2 LQKENI. CDR3 sequence reads: CASSLRTGPQETQYF. The CDR3, as DNA: TGTGCCAGCTCACTCCGGACAGGTCCTCAAGAGACCCAGTACTTC.

The chain carries TRBV12-3 or TRBV12-4 and TRBJ2-7; unclear D gene. The ends were cut back, 1 base at V and 11 bases at J, with 18 bases in the middle. This CDR3 is 14 amino acids long. The DNA for the CDR3 is TGTGCCAGCAGTTTAGGTTCTGCGGCCACCGAAAAGTACTTC. This sequence encodes CASSLGSAATEKYF.

This clonotype was counted many times. The V gene is TRBV4-1, the J gene TRBJ2-7; the D gene is possibly TRBD2 (5 bases). Germline CDR1 reads MGHRA; CDR2 reads YSYEKL. This CDR3 is 14 amino acids long. Between the trimmed V and J ends, which lost 4 bases and 3 bases, there was a span of 13 bases. This CDR3 reads CASSRETYNYEQYF. The DNA for the CDR3 is TGCGCCAGCAGCCGGGAGACATACAACTACGAGCAGTACTTC.

This clonotype showed up many times. The chain employs TRBV7-9 and TRBJ2-7; TRBD1 might be the D (6 bases). Between the trimmed V and J ends, which lost 4 bases and 0 bases, there was a span of 19 bases. The CDR3 is 17 amino acids. Looked up from germline, CDR1 is SEHNR and CDR2 is FQNEAQ (reference sequence). CDR3: CASSSWTAEGDSYEQYF. The CDR3 DNA reads TGTGCCAGCAGCTCCTGGACAGCCGAGGGGGACTCCTACGAGCAGTACTTC. The full variable domain, in which reference TRBV7-9 and TRBJ2-7 provide the parts outside the CDR3, is DTGVSQNPRHKITKRGQNVTFRCDPISEHNRLYWYRQTLGQGPEFLTYFQNEAQLEKSRLLSDRFSAERPKGSFSTLEIQRTEQGDSAMYLCASSSWTAEGDSYEQYFGPGTRLTVT.

This clonotype has a count of ten or more. The chain recombines TRBV5-5 with TRBJ1-1; D gene unclear. The V gene lost 4 bases and the J gene lost 1 base, with 8 bases spanning the gap. The CDR3 runs to 13 residues. The germline gives CDR1 SGHKS, CDR2 YYEKEE (reference sequence). CDR3 nucleotide sequence: TGTGCCAGCAGCAAGTCAAGGAACACTGAAGCTTTCTTT. Encoded protein: CASSKSRNTEAFF.

Many counts were recorded for this clonotype. The chain uses TRBV29-1 and TRBJ2-2; unclear D gene. Germline V gene data show CDR1 as SQVTM and CDR2 as ANQGSEA. Trimming cost V 0 bases and J 6 bases, with 8 bases left between them. The CDR3 length is 13 residues. This chain's CDR3 is CSVEEGHPGELFF. DNA of the CDR3: TGCAGCGTTGAAGAGGGCCATCCCGGGGAGCTGTTTTTT.

V is TRBV2 and J is TRBJ1-4; possibly TRBD1 for D (5 bases). Germline CDR1 is SNHLY and CDR2 is FYNNEI. Trimming stripped 4 bases from V and 2 bases from J, with 14 bases between. The CDR3 totals 16 residues. For the CDR3, the DNA is TGTGCCAGCAGTGCAGGAGGGACTGGCACTAATGAAAAACTGTTTTTT. This translates into CASSAGGTGTNEKLFF.

This clonotype was recorded many times. The chain employs TRBV14 and TRBJ1-1; the D gene is possibly TRBD1 (5 bases). V gave up 0 bases and J gave up 2 bases, with 10 bases separating them. The germline gives CDR1 SGHDN, CDR2 FVKESK. This CDR3 contains 15 residues. The CDR3 loop reads CASSQDRGHNTEAFF. The CDR3 region has the DNA TGTGCCAGCAGCCAAGATCGCGGACACAACACTGAAGCTTTCTTT.

A note on this clonotype: One base away lies a much larger clone, so this may be a sequencing read error. Because the CDR3 is missing its conserved closing phenylalanine or tryptophan, this is likely a read error. The chain combines TRBV13 with TRBJ1-4, with TRBD1 matching over 7 bases. CDR1 is PRHDT and CDR2 is FYEKMQ in the germline V gene (reference sequence). With V trimmed by 6 bases and J by 5 bases, 9 bases remained unmatched. This CDR3 contains 15 residues. As DNA, the CDR3 is TGTGCCAGCAGTTTGGCCAGGGGGGGCAATGAAAAACTGTTTCTT. It codes for CASSLARGGNEKLFL.

As concerns this clonotype: At one end, the junction sequence differs from germline, possibly due to a read error. The chain is built from TRBV5-1 and TRBJ2-5, with D tentatively TRBD1 (5 bases). Germline V gene sequence: CDR1 SGHRS, CDR2 YFSETQ. This CDR3 is 13 amino acids long. The CDR3 reads CTSRDRTQETQYF. The CDR3 nucleotides are TGCACCAGCAGAGATCGGACACAAGAGACCCAGTACTTC.

The count of this clonotype is one. Since no conserved phenylalanine or tryptophan closes the CDR3, a read error is the likely cause. CDR3 nucleotides: TGTGCCAGCGAGGCAGGGGCTTTCGTT. Its protein product is CASEAGAFV. The chain links TRBV6-6 to TRBJ1-1; the D gene is possibly TRBD1 (5 bases). V gave up 8 bases and J gave up 11 bases, with 9 bases separating them. Germline CDR1 and CDR2: MNHNY and SVGAGI (reference sequence). This CDR3 is built from 9 residues.

This clonotype was picked up many times. The chain uses TRBV7-2 and TRBJ1-5; TRBD1 is a possible D gene (5 bases). This CDR3 contains 13 residues. With 2 bases removed from V and 7 bases from J, the gap between germline ends came to 9 bases. Per the germline V gene, CDR1 is SGHTA and CDR2 is FQGNSA. In DNA, the CDR3 is TGTGCCAGCAGCTTAACCCCAGGGCAGCCCCAGCATTTT. Translated: CASSLTPGQPQHF.

This clonotype was recorded at least ten times. The CDR3: CASSPTAYQPQHF. The CDR3 region has the DNA TGCGCCAGCAGCCCAACAGCCTATCAGCCCCAGCATTTT. This chain uses TRBV4-1 with TRBJ1-5; D not resolved. The V gene's germline CDR1 is MGHRA and CDR2 YSYEKL. There are 13 residues in the CDR3. V lost 4 bases and J lost 5, with 9 bases in between.

This clonotype was seen more than once but under ten times. The junction does not match germline at one end; this may be a read error. The V gene is TRBV7-9, the J gene TRBJ2-7; the match to TRBD2 covers 8 bases. The CDR3 has 21 residues. Per the germline V gene, CDR1 is SEHNR and CDR2 is FQNEAQ (reference sequence). CDR3 sequence: CVSSLERTSGSISRGSYEQYF. DNA for the CDR3: TGTGTCAGCAGTCTAGAGAGGACGAGCGGGAGCATCTCGCGGGGCTCCTACGAGCAGTACTTC.

This clonotype was detected many times. The chain has TRBV6-6 and TRBJ1-5; D is perhaps TRBD1 (5 bases). CDR3 length equals 13 residues. Trimming shortened V by 0 bases and J by 7 bases, and 7 bases separated the two germline ends. Germline lookup yields CDR1 MNHNY and CDR2 SVGAGI (reference sequence). The CDR3 spells CASSYSRDQPQHF. Here the CDR3 DNA reads TGTGCCAGCAGTTACTCACGGGACCAGCCCCAGCATTTT.

This clonotype has ten or more counts. The chain combines TRBV13 with TRBJ2-7; possibly TRBD2 for D (6 bases). The CDR3 is 13 residues long. V was clipped by 5 bases and J by 5 bases, with 13 bases between them. CDR1 is PRHDT, CDR2 FYEKMQ, per germline (reference sequence). CDR3 nucleotides: TGTGCCAGCAGCGCTCGACTAGAAAACGAGCAGTACTTC. Translating gives CASSARLENEQYF.

This clonotype was recorded a few times. One base away lies a much larger clone, so this may be a sequencing read error. The chain employs TRBV12-3 or TRBV12-4 and TRBJ1-5; D not certain. Trimming took off 5 bases at V and 5 bases at J, with 16 bases between the two ends. CDR3 size: 15 residues. The DNA for the CDR3 is TGTGCCAGCAGTCTCTCGGGAGGGTTTCATCAGCCCCAGCATTTT. It specifies CASSLSGGFHQPQHF.

This clonotype appeared many times. The rearrangement uses TRBV20-1 and TRBJ1-1; no reliable D call. The CDR3 spans 14 residues. In germline, CDR1 is DFQATT, CDR2 SNEGSKA (reference sequence). Between the trimmed V and J ends, which lost 1 base and 10 bases, there was a span of 19 bases. CDR3 sequence reads: CSARGPLGARLAFF. The CDR3 region has the DNA TGCAGTGCTAGAGGCCCGCTTGGCGCCCGCCTAGCTTTCTTT.

The J gene is TRBJ1-5, the V gene TRBV24-1, with 9 nucleotides matching TRBD1. J lost 4 bases, V lost 3 bases, and 6 bases had no gene match. Looked up from germline, CDR1 is KGHDR and CDR2 is SFDVKD. The CDR3 extends over 16 amino acids. CDR3 sequence reads: CATSDTGTGNNQPQHF. CDR3 DNA sequence: TGTGCCACCAGTGATACCGGGACAGGGAATAATCAGCCCCAGCATTTT.

This chain uses TRBV9 with TRBJ2-7, with TRBD2 matching 13 bases. The closer fit of TRBJ2-1 to the DNA end suggests the J call may be wrong. Germline V gene data show CDR1 as SGDLS and CDR2 as YYNGEE. The CDR3 runs 17 residues. The CDR3 nucleotides are TGTGCCAGCAGCCTCACTGGACTAGCGGGAGAGTACAATGAGCAGTTCTTC. Amino acid sequence: CASSLTGLAGEYNEQFF.

In this sample, this clonotype turned up a few times. The gene calls are TRBV4-1 and TRBJ2-7; D possibly corresponds to TRBD1 (6 bases). The V gene's germline CDR1 is MGHRA and CDR2 YSYEKL. The CDR3 extends over 17 amino acids. Trimming took 1 base from V and 2 from J, leaving 18 bases between them. In DNA, the CDR3 is TGCGCCAGCAGCCAAGGGGGAACAGGGAAGGGGACCTACGAGCAGTACTTC. Its translation is CASSQGGTGKGTYEQYF.

Many counts were recorded for this clonotype. V and J are TRBV5-6 and TRBJ1-5; TRBD1 might be the D (6 bases). V dropped 0 bases and J dropped 3 bases, with 10 bases sitting between them. CDR1 and CDR2 (germline): SGHDT, YYEEEE. The CDR3 spans 15 residues. Written as DNA, the CDR3 is TGTGCCAGCAGCTTGGGACAGGCGATCAATCAGCCCCAGCATTTT. This gives the protein CASSLGQAINQPQHF.

This sequence joins TRBV9 and TRBJ2-5; D possibly corresponds to TRBD2 (5 bases). CDR3 length: 15 amino acids. Per germline, CDR1 SGDLS and CDR2 YYNGEE. V lost 0 bases and J lost 5, with 14 bases in between. The CDR3 here is CASSVDRGSLETQYF. The CDR3 nucleotides read TGTGCCAGCAGCGTAGACCGGGGTTCTTTGGAGACCCAGTACTTC.

Points on this clonotype: No conserved phenylalanine or tryptophan ends this CDR3, so it is likely a read error. V is TRBV2 and J is TRBJ2-1; D remains unclear. The CDR3 has 15 residues. Trimming took 1 base from V and 0 from J, leaving 7 bases between them. CDR1 is SNHLY, CDR2 FYNNEI, per germline. The DNA of the CDR3 is TGTGCCAGCAGTGAAGGATCCAGCTCCTACAATGAGCAGTTCGTC. Translation: CASSEGSSSYNEQFV.

The chain carries TRBV19 and TRBJ1-1; 8 bases align to TRBD1. Germline trimming cut 8 bases from V and 4 bases from J; bases unmatched to any gene: 6. The CDR3 is 13 residues long. Germline V gene data show CDR1 as LNHDA and CDR2 as SQIVND (reference sequence). CDR3 DNA sequence: TGTGCCAGTCAAGGACAGGGTTTCACTGAAGCTTTCTTT. This translates into CASQGQGFTEAFF.

This clonotype was observed many times. V usage is TRBV12-3 or TRBV12-4 and J usage is TRBJ2-5; D is unclear. The CDR3 is made up of 15 amino acids. V was pared by 4 bases and J by 5 bases, with 17 bases between. CDR3 in DNA: TGTGCCAGCAGTTATGGCCCACGTCCCTCGGAGACCCAGTACTTC. As protein: CASSYGPRPSETQYF.

The rearrangement uses TRBV7-6 and TRBJ2-1; tentatively, D is TRBD2 (7 bases). Deletions cut 5 bases from V and 3 bases from J, with 20 bases between. This CDR3 is 17 amino acids long. The germline V gene has CDR1 SGHVS and CDR2 FNYEAQ. The CDR3 DNA follows: TGTGCCAGCAGCCCAGACGTTGGGGGAGGGGGCTACAATGAGCAGTTCTTC. It yields the protein CASSPDVGGGGYNEQFF.

In this sample, this clonotype turned up many times. The V gene is TRBV6-1, the J gene TRBJ1-5; tentative D call: TRBD1 (6 bases). This CDR3 has 14 amino acids. Deletions cut 3 bases from V and 4 bases from J, with 10 bases between. Per the germline V gene, CDR1 is MNHNS and CDR2 is SASEGT. CDR3 protein: CASSDVRGNQPQHF. CDR3 DNA: TGTGCCAGCAGTGATGTAAGGGGGAATCAGCCCCAGCATTTT.